This record covers a single TCR beta chain. Its antigen remains unknown. Between the trimmed V and J ends, which lost 3 bases and 6 bases, there was a span of 27 bases. CDR1 and CDR2 from the germline V gene are MNHNS and SASEGT. The CDR3 contains 19 residues. The source of the sample is a study of lymphopenia after photon versus proton radiotherapy. Study-wide findings and caveats: Proton therapy kept repertoires fairly stable, unlike photons, which gained effector/memory cells. Oligoclonal CD8+ Temra expansion after nadir drove photon patients' diversity drop.

Clones were sequenced by immunoSEQ multiplex PCR, and TCRdb holds only the in-frame ones, with some missing. The repertoire consists of roughly 30,000 clones, with roughly 94% occurring once and the leading ten covering roughly 0.78%. The sequenced sample was peripheral blood, obtained from a patient treated with photon-based radiotherapy. The sequence was collected from a woman between 45 and 65 years old with cholangiocarcinoma. The genes are TRBV6-1 and TRBJ2-4; D possibly uses TRBD1 or TRBD2 (6 bases each). The CDR3 DNA sequence: TGTGCCAGCAGTGATAGGGCCCTGGGGGGCGAGACAGAACGAAACATTCAGTACTTC. Amino acids: CASSDRALGGETERNIQYF.